This TCR beta chain was profiled in a study of control samples from healthy donors and cancer patients. The table came from immunoSEQ multiplex PCR; TCRdb's copy has only in-frame clones and leaves some out. The sample records about 170,000 clones, roughly 90% being singletons. CDR1 is LNHDA, CDR2 SQIVND, per germline (reference sequence). Germline trimming cut 4 bases from V and 3 bases from J; bases unmatched to any gene: 10. This CDR3 spans 16 amino acids. The gene calls are TRBV19 and TRBJ1-1, with 8 bases fitting TRBD1. The source is a man aged 30 to 39 in good health. Sequenced material: blood. The CDR3 spells CASSRLTGTGDTEAFF. CDR3 DNA: TGTGCCAGTAGTAGACTAACCGGGACAGGTGACACTGAAGCTTTCTTT.